Below are 21 T cell receptor beta chains sequenced from a single sample in a study of blood T cell repertoires in COVID-19. Sequencing was performed with immunoSEQ multiplex PCR; in TCRdb, only in-frame clones are kept and a portion is missing. The sample records over 200,000 clones, around 85% being singletons. Sequencing input: PBMCs or T cells enriched from blood (not recorded which). Receptors were obtained from a woman in her forties or fifties in a cohort exposed to, infected with or recovered from COVID-19 (not recorded which).

The rearrangement joins TRBV18 to TRBJ2-1, with 8 bases lining up with TRBD2. This CDR3 comprises 16 residues. Germline assignment: CDR1 KGHSH and CDR2 LQKENI. V was clipped by 2 bases and J by 4 bases; unmatched bases: 7. CDR3 loop: CASSPNAGGTYNEQFF. CDR3 DNA: TGTGCCAGCTCACCAAATGCGGGGGGCACATACAATGAGCAGTTCTTC.

This clone occurred a few times. Compared with germline, one end of the junction differs, possibly owing to a read error. The rearrangement joins TRBV7-9 to TRBJ1-6; D perhaps matches TRBD1 (5 bases). CDR1 is SEHNR and CDR2 is FQNEAQ in the germline V gene (reference sequence). The CDR3 spans 13 residues. The CDR3 reads CASTLTGGSPLHF. The CDR3 DNA follows: TGTGCCAGCACCTTAACAGGCGGTTCACCCCTCCACTTT.

The genes are TRBV5-5 and TRBJ2-1; no definite D call. Germline CDR1 reads SGHKS; CDR2 reads YYEKEE (reference sequence). The V and J ends lost 4 bases and 2 bases respectively, with 13 bases between them. CDR3 length equals 15 residues. The CDR3 here is CASSTHVEPYNEQFF. DNA for the CDR3: TGTGCCAGCAGCACTCACGTCGAGCCCTACAATGAGCAGTTCTTC.

This sequence joins TRBV19 and TRBJ1-5; D perhaps matches TRBD1 (5 bases). Germline-derived CDR1 and CDR2 are LNHDA and SQIVND (reference sequence). The CDR3 totals 14 residues. The germline V and J ends were trimmed by 5 bases and 5 bases, with 13 bases remaining between them. The CDR3 loop reads CASSSGHTDQPQHF. The CDR3 DNA is TGTGCCAGTAGTTCCGGACATACGGATCAGCCCCAGCATTTT.

The chain couples TRBV11-2 to TRBJ1-5, with 7 bases aligning to TRBD1. The V gene end was trimmed by 5 bases and the J gene end by 3 bases; junction bases not matched to a gene: 4. The CDR3 contains 14 residues. Germline V gene sequence: CDR1 SGHAT, CDR2 FQNNGV. The CDR3 DNA reads TGTGCCAGCAGCCCGGACAGGAACAATCAGCCCCAGCATTTT. This sequence encodes CASSPDRNNQPQHF.

This chain joins TRBV5-1 and TRBJ1-1, with D maybe TRBD1 (5 bases). Trimming shortened V by 1 base and J by 1 base, and 14 bases separated the two germline ends. CDR1 and CDR2 (germline): SGHRS, YFSETQ. The CDR3 loop spans 16 amino acids. Written as DNA, the CDR3 is TGCGCCAGCAGCTTGACCCCACAGGCCGCGAACACTGAAGCTTTCTTT. It codes for CASSLTPQAANTEAFF.

About this clone itself: Other DNA sequences from this sample encode an identical CDR3 as well. This chain links TRBV28 with TRBJ2-2; D ambiguous. In germline, CDR1 is MDHEN, CDR2 SYDVKM. CDR3 size: 12 residues. Trimming left V 5 bases short and J 4 bases short, with 5 bases between. The CDR3 loop reads CASSLLTGELFF. In nucleotides, the CDR3 is TGTGCCAGCAGTCTCCTCACCGGGGAGCTGTTTTTT. Drawing the rest from reference TRBV28 and TRBJ2-2, the complete variable domain is DVKVTQSSRYLVKRTGEKVFLECVQDMDHENMFWYRQDPGLGLRLIYFSYDVKMKEKGDIPEGYSVSREKKERFSLILESASTNQTSMYLCASSLLTGELFFGEGSRLTVL.

The chain combines TRBV9 with TRBJ1-2; 10 positions agree with TRBD1. This CDR3 is 16 amino acids long. The V segment lost 0 bases and the J segment 4 bases; nucleotides outside the gene matches: 6. Germline CDR1 reads SGDLS; CDR2 reads YYNGEE. The CDR3 loop is CASSVGDRGHSYGYTF. The CDR3 DNA reads as TGTGCCAGCAGCGTAGGAGACAGGGGGCACAGCTATGGCTACACCTTC.

The chain has TRBV7-8 and TRBJ2-1; 7 bases fit TRBD1. Germline V CDR1 and CDR2: SGHVS, FQNEAQ. The V gene end was trimmed by 5 bases and the J gene end by 13 bases; junction bases not matched to a gene: 5. This CDR3 contains 11 residues. The DNA of the CDR3 is TGTGCCAGCAGCCCCGACAGGGACCAGTTCTTC. Encoded protein: CASSPDRDQFF.

J is TRBJ2-6 and V is TRBV9; D gene unclear. Germline lookup yields CDR1 SGDLS and CDR2 YYNGEE. Trimming took off 3 bases at V and 0 bases at J, with 10 bases between the two ends. The CDR3 length is 16 residues. CDR3 loop: CASSETTYSGANVLTF. CDR3 in DNA: TGTGCCAGCAGCGAAACCACATACTCTGGGGCCAACGTCCTGACTTTC.

The V call is TRBV4-3, the J call TRBJ1-2; possibly TRBD1 for D (5 bases). V lost 0 bases and J 7 bases, leaving 12 bases between the germline ends. Germline assignment: CDR1 LGHNA and CDR2 YSLEER. The CDR3 consists of 14 residues. The CDR3 coding sequence is TGCGCCAGCAGCCAAGACGCAGGGAAGGGTGGCTACACCTTC. This sequence encodes CASSQDAGKGGYTF.

The chain links TRBV7-2 to TRBJ2-3, with no clear D. Germline CDR1 is SGHTA and CDR2 is FQGNSA. The germline V and J ends were trimmed by 1 base and 1 base, with 12 bases remaining between them. The CDR3 runs to 16 residues. The CDR3 nucleotides read TGTGCCAGCAGCTTAGTATCACTTCCTGGCACAGATACGCAGTATTTT. Its protein is CASSLVSLPGTDTQYF.

CDR3 residues: CSVRAGSKGEKLFF. In DNA, the CDR3 is TGCAGCGTCAGAGCCGGGTCCAAAGGAGAAAAACTGTTTTTT. The gene calls are TRBV29-1 and TRBJ1-4; D remains unclear. Germline V lookup: CDR1 SQVTM, CDR2 ANQGSEA. The CDR3 consists of 14 residues. V lost 6 bases to trimming and J lost 8 bases, with 19 bases between them.

The gene calls are TRBV9 and TRBJ1-2, with 7 positions matching TRBD1. This CDR3 has 15 amino acids. The V gene end was trimmed by 3 bases and the J gene end by 6 bases; junction bases not matched to a gene: 11. Germline CDR1 reads SGDLS; CDR2 reads YYNGEE. The CDR3, as DNA: TGTGCCAGCAGCGCCCAGCCGACAGGGACAGATGGCTACACCTTC. Encoded protein: CASSAQPTGTDGYTF. The entire variable domain, with the rest obtained from reference TRBV9 and TRBJ1-2, is as follows: DSGVTQTPKHLITATGQRVTLRCSPRSGDLSVYWYQQSLDQGLQFLIQYYNGEERAKGNILERFSAQQFPDLHSELNLSSLELGDSALYFCASSAQPTGTDGYTFGSGTRLTVV.

This chain links TRBV24-1 with TRBJ2-2, with D maybe TRBD1 (6 bases). V was clipped by 10 bases and J by 4 bases, with 9 bases between them. From germline, CDR1 is KGHDR and CDR2 SFDVKD. The CDR3 totals 12 residues. The CDR3 coding sequence is TGTGCCACTAAGACAGGCACCGGGGAGCTGTTTTTT. It translates to CATKTGTGELFF.

This rearrangement joins TRBV11-1 to TRBJ1-4; no clear D gene. Per germline, CDR1 SGHAT and CDR2 FQDESV (reference sequence). V shed 5 bases and J shed 0 bases, with 10 bases lying between them. The CDR3 is 15 residues long. The CDR3 DNA is TGTGCCAGCAGCCTTTCGCGGACAACTAATGAAAAACTGTTTTTT. Encoded protein: CASSLSRTTNEKLFF.

This chain uses TRBV12-3 or TRBV12-4 with TRBJ1-5; TRBD1 is a possible D gene (5 bases). V lost 6 bases and J 9 bases, leaving 15 bases between the germline ends. The CDR3 is 13 amino acids. CDR3 protein: CASRPGHFAPQHF. CDR3 in DNA: TGTGCCAGCAGACCAGGACACTTTGCGCCCCAGCATTTT.

This clone has a single count. V gene TRBV19 combines with J gene TRBJ1-2; D gene ambiguous. Germline V lookup: CDR1 LNHDA, CDR2 SQIVND (reference sequence). V was cut by 3 bases and J by 4 bases, with 15 bases left in between. This CDR3 is 15 amino acids long. The CDR3: CASSMDGGRGYGYTF. For the CDR3, the DNA is TGTGCCAGTAGTATGGACGGCGGGCGAGGCTATGGCTACACCTTC. Filled out from reference TRBV19 and TRBJ1-2, the complete variable domain reads DGGITQSPKYLFRKEGQNVTLSCEQNLNHDAMYWYRQDPGQGLRLIYYSQIVNDFQKGDIAEGYSVSREKKESFPLTVTSAQKNPTAFYLCASSMDGGRGYGYTFGSGTRLTVV.

The chain couples TRBV5-1 to TRBJ2-3; the D gene is possibly TRBD1 (5 bases). The CDR3 consists of 13 residues. The V end was cut by 6 bases, the J end by 4 bases, with 12 bases between. The germline gives CDR1 SGHRS, CDR2 YFSETQ. This CDR3 reads CASKQGIPDTQYF. CDR3 DNA sequence: TGCGCCAGCAAGCAGGGTATCCCAGATACGCAGTATTTT.

The rearrangement joins TRBV11-3 to TRBJ2-5; the match to TRBD2 covers 8 bases. V lost 4 bases and J lost 5; bases outside the gene matches: 12. CDR1 and CDR2 from the germline V gene are SGHNT and YENEEA. CDR3 size: 16 residues. For the CDR3, the DNA is TGTGCCAGCAGCTCGGTCGGGGGGGTTCCTTCCGAGACCCAGTACTTC. Protein sequence: CASSSVGGVPSETQYF.

This clone was counted only a few times. The chain joins TRBV19 to TRBJ2-7; 8 bases are shared with TRBD1. Per the germline V gene, CDR1 is LNHDA and CDR2 is SQIVND (reference sequence). The CDR3 runs to 15 residues. V shed 9 bases, J shed 7 bases, and the junction held 17 bases outside the gene matches. CDR3 bases: TGTGCCAGATTGCCGGGACAGGAGAATTCGCGGGAGCAGTACTTC. This encodes CARLPGQENSREQYF.